This TCR beta chain was identified during a study of early T cells in non-severe SARS-CoV-2 infection. Looking at the study overall: It was bulk RNA from unsorted whole blood that was sequenced, and the chains were unpaired. Broader study findings: Anti-spike CD8 responses were favored in VDJdb matching, and private and CD4 specificities were missed.

Comment on this clonotype: Its antigen is not known.

Each single cDNA molecule received a unique molecular identifier. TCRdb re-analysed the 5' RACE reads in MiXCR, keeping a single row per CDR3 protein. Of around 60,000 distinct CDR3 sequences listed, about an eighth are singletons. The specimen sequenced was whole blood. This sequence was found in an adult who was a healthcare worker with PCR-confirmed SARS-CoV-2 infection or an uninfected control (not recorded which).

The CDR3 DNA reads TGCGCCAGCAGCCAACGATTTGGCCAGCATTTT. Protein: CASSQRFGQHF. The chain couples TRBV4-1 to TRBJ1-5; D gene unclear. The germline V gene encodes CDR1 MGHRA and CDR2 YSYEKL. CDR3 length equals 11 residues. With 2 bases removed from V and 12 bases from J, the gap between germline ends came to 8 bases.